This T cell receptor beta chain was obtained from a study of CD8 T cells in ankylosing spondylitis. TCRdb reprocessed the 5' RACE reads via MiXCR and lists one record per CDR3 protein. This sample has around 250,000 distinct CDR3 sequences, with about 10% found just once. This clonotype came up many times. The CDR3 length is 17 residues. From germline, CDR1 is MNHEY and CDR2 SVGAGI. V shed 2 bases and J 0 bases; nucleotides not matched to a gene: 3. The sequenced sample consisted of blood, either unsorted or a sorted T cell fraction (not recorded which). The rearrangement links TRBV6-5 to TRBJ2-2; 10 bases line up with TRBD1. The TCR sequence derives from a male donor with ankylosing spondylitis or in good health (not recorded which). The CDR3 DNA reads as TGTGCCAGCAGTTACCCCGACAGGGGGCCGAACACCGGGGAGCTGTTTTTT. This sequence encodes CASSYPDRGPNTGELFF.